Described below is a single T cell receptor (beta chain) sequence and its context. The data derive from a study of T cell responses to AZD1222 COVID-19 vaccine. Generated by immunoSEQ multiplex PCR, the TCRdb table keeps only in-frame clones and is missing some. This sample yields 150,000 to 200,000 clones, of which approximately 90% are seen a single time; about 4% belongs to the top ten. Deletions cut 3 bases from V and 7 bases from J, with 17 bases between. This CDR3 spans 16 amino acids. Germline V lookup: CDR1 KGHDR, CDR2 SFDVKD. The source was peripheral blood, collected 28 days after the second dose of the MenACWY control vaccine. The sequence came from an adult who received the MenACWY meningococcal vaccine as a control. The genes are TRBV24-1 and TRBJ1-4; no clear D gene. DNA of the CDR3: TGTGCCACCAGTGATCCCCGGACCGTGGGCGGTGAAAAACTGTTTTTT. Translation gives CATSDPRTVGGEKLFF.